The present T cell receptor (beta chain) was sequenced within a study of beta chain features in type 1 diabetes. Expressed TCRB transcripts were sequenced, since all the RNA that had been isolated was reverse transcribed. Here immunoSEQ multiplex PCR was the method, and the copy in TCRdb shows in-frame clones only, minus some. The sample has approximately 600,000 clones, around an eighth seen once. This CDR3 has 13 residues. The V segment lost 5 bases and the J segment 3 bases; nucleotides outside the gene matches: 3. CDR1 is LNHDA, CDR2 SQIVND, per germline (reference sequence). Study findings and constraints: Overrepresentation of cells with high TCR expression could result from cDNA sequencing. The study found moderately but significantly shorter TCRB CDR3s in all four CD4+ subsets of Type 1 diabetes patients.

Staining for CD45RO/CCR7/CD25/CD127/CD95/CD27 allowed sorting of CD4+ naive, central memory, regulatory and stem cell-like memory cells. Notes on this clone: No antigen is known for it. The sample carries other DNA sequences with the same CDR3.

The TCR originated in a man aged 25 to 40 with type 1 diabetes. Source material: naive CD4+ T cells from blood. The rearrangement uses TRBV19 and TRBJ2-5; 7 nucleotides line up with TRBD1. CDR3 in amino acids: CASSRDREETQYF. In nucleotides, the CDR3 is TGTGCCAGTAGTCGGGACAGAGAAGAGACCCAGTACTTC. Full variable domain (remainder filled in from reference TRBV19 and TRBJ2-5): DGGITQSPKYLFRKEGQNVTLSCEQNLNHDAMYWYRQDPGQGLRLIYYSQIVNDFQKGDIAEGYSVSREKKESFPLTVTSAQKNPTAFYLCASSRDREETQYFGPGTRLLVL.